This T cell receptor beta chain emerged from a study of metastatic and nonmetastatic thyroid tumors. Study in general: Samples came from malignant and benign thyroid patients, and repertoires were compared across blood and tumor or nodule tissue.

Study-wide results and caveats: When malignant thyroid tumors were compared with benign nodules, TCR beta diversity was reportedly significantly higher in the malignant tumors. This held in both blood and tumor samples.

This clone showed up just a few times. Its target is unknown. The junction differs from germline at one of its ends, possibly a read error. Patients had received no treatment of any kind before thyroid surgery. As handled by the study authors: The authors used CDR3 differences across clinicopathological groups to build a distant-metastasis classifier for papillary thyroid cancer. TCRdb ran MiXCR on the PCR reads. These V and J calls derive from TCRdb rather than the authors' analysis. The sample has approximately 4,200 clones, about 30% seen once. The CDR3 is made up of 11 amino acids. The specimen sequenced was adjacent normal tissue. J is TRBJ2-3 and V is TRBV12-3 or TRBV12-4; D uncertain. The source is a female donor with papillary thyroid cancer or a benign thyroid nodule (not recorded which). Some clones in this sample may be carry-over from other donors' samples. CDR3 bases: TGTGCCAGCAGCCTGGTGGATACTCAGTATTTT. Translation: CASSLVDTQYF.